The clone carrying this TCR beta chain has only a few counts. Its cognate antigen is unknown. TCRdb re-called the 5' RACE reads through MiXCR, storing one row per CDR3 protein. This sample has 500,000 to 550,000 distinct CDR3 sequences; about a fifth occur once, and the top ten carry roughly 0.5%. The record originates from a study of identical twins. Overall study results and limits: Within beta out-of-frame sequences, the excess sharing observed between twins was weaker.

With 3 bases removed from V and 2 bases from J, the gap between germline ends came to 14 bases. Germline V lookup: CDR1 DFQATT, CDR2 SNEGSKA (reference sequence). CDR3 length: 15 amino acids. This same sample was also part of a study on yellow fever vaccine responses in identical twins.

The sample taken for sequencing was CD4+ T cells sorted from blood. This TCR came from a woman aged 18-29 years in good health. The J gene is TRBJ2-1, the V gene TRBV20-1, with D maybe TRBD1 (6 bases). This CDR3 is CSARDTGKTYNEQFF. The CDR3 bases are TGCAGTGCTAGGGATACAGGGAAAACCTACAATGAGCAGTTCTTC.